This TCR beta chain was sequenced in a study of control samples from healthy donors and cancer patients. The assay was immunoSEQ multiplex PCR, and TCRdb's table has in-frame clones only and misses some. The sample has around 170,000 clones; around 88% are singletons. The CDR3 spans 17 residues. The V and J ends lost 0 bases and 5 bases, in that order; junction bases with no gene match: 11. Looked up from germline, CDR1 is LGHDT and CDR2 is YNNKEL (reference sequence). The sample consisted of blood. The chain recombines TRBV3-1 (or the pseudogene TRBV3-2) with TRBJ2-3; 7 nucleotides agree with TRBD2. The sequence came from a woman aged 25 to 39 in good health. The chain's CDR3 is CASSQDHWAGREDTQYF. In nucleotides, the CDR3 is TGTGCCAGCAGCCAAGATCATTGGGCAGGGAGGGAAGATACGCAGTATTTT.